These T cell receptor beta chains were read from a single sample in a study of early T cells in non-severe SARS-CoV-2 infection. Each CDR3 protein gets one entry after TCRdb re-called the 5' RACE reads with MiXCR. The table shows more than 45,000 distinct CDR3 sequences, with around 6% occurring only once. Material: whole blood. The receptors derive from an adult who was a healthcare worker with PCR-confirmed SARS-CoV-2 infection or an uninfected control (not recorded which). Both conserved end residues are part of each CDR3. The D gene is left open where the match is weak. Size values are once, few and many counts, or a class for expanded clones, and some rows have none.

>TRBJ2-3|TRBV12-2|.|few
CASRLEGPYSTDTQYF
TGTGCAAGTCGCTTAGAGGGGCCTTATAGCACAGATACGCAGTATTTT
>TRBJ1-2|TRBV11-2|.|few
CASSLDAIYGYTF
TGTGCCAGCAGCTTGGACGCCATCTATGGCTACACCTTC
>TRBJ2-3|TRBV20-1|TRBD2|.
CSGDRLAGDADTQYF
TGCAGTGGGGACAGACTAGCGGGGGACGCGGATACGCAGTATTTT
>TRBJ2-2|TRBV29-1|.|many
CSVEDLANTGELFF
TGCAGCGTTGAAGACTTGGCTAACACCGGGGAGCTGTTTTTT
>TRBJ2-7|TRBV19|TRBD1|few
CASSKPGQAFREQYF
TGTGCCAGTAGTAAGCCGGGACAGGCGTTTCGCGAGCAGTACTTC
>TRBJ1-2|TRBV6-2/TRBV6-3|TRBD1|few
CASSYGDRAYGYTF
TGTGCCAGCAGTTACGGGGACAGGGCCTATGGCTACACCTTC
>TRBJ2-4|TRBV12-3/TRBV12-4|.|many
CASSLGQAGNIQYF
TGTGCCAGCAGCCTCGGGCAGGCAGGAAACATTCAGTACTTC
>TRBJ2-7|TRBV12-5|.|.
CASGNQVQGYEQYF
TGTGCTAGTGGAAACCAGGTCCAGGGCTACGAGCAGTACTTC
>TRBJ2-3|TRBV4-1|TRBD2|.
CASSLVAGATDTQYF
TGCGCCAGCAGCCTGGTAGCGGGAGCCACAGATACGCAGTATTTT
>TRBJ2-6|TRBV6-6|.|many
CASRPTGIGANVLTF
TGTGCCAGCAGACCCACAGGGATTGGGGCCAACGTCCTGACTTTC
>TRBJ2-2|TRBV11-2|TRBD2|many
CASREGLAGGNTGELFF
TGTGCCAGCAGAGAGGGACTAGCGGGAGGAAACACCGGGGAGCTGTTTTTT
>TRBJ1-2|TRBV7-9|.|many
CASGARGYGYTF
TGTGCCAGTGGGGCCAGGGGCTATGGCTACACCTTC
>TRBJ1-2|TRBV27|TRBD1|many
CASSDRVDRGYTF
TGTGCCAGCAGTGACAGGGTGGATCGGGGCTACACCTTC
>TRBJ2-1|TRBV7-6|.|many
CASSLEGPSVWDNEQFF
TGTGCCAGCAGCTTAGAAGGGCCCAGTGTGTGGGACAATGAGCAGTTCTTC
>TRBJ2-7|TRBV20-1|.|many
CSASADSSFTYEQYF
TGCAGTGCTAGCGCGGACAGCTCCTTTACCTACGAGCAGTACTTC
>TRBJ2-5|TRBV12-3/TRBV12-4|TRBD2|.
CASSFRASGRTQYF
TGTGCCAGCAGTTTTAGGGCTAGCGGGAGGACCCAGTACTTC
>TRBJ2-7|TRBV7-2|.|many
CASSRQRDYEQYF
TGTGCCAGCAGCCGACAGAGGGACTACGAGCAGTACTTC
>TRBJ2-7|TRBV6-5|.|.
CASSRDQRHEQYF
TGTGCCAGCAGTCGGGACCAAAGGCACGAGCAGTACTTC
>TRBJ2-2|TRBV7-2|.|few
CASSNLAPNTGELFF
TGTGCCAGCAGCAATCTAGCGCCGAACACCGGGGAGCTGTTTTTT
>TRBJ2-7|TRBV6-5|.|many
CASSYSFWVKSYEQYF
TGTGCCAGCAGTTACTCGTTCTGGGTCAAGTCCTACGAGCAGTACTTC
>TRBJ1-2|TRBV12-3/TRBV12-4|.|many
CASSLGRIVGYTF
TGTGCCAGCAGTTTGGGACGGATAGTTGGCTACACCTTC
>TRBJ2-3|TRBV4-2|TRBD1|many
CARNRGDTDTQYF
TGTGCCAGGAACAGGGGGGACACAGATACGCAGTATTTT
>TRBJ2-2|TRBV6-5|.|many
CASRWGREKAGELFF
TGTGCCAGCAGGTGGGGCAGGGAGAAGGCCGGGGAGCTGTTTTTT
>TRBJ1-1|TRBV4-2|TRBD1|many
CASSQGIQGALVSAFF
TGTGCCAGCAGCCAAGGGATACAGGGGGCTTTGGTGAGTGCTTTCTTT
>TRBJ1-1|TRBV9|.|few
CASSVSPTPDVTEAFF
TGTGCCAGCAGCGTATCTCCGACTCCGGATGTCACTGAAGCTTTCTTT
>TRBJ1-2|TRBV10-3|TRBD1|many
CAIGFGTASLGLYGYTF
TGTGCCATCGGGTTTGGGACAGCTTCTCTGGGACTATATGGCTACACCTTC
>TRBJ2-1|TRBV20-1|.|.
CSAYSSSYNEQFF
TGCAGTGCTTACTCAAGCTCCTACAATGAGCAGTTCTTC
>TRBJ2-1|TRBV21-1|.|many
CASSSRDRAWDEQFF
TGTGCCAGCAGCTCCAGGGACAGGGCCTGGGATGAGCAGTTCTTC
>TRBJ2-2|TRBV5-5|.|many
CASSSLATANTGELFF
TGTGCCAGCAGCTCCCTGGCGACCGCGAACACCGGGGAGCTGTTTTTT
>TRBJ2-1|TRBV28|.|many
CASSSPWAGDYNEQFF
TGTGCCAGCAGTTCCCCCTGGGCAGGGGACTACAATGAGCAGTTCTTC
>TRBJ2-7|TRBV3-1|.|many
CASSQDGGTGTYEQYF
TGTGCCAGCAGCCAAGATGGGGGGACTGGGACCTACGAGCAGTACTTC
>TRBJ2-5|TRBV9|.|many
CASSTDGAETQYF
TGTGCCAGCAGCACGGACGGGGCGGAGACCCAGTACTTC
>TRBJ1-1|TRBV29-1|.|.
CSVEKGGNTEAFF
TGCAGCGTTGAAAAGGGAGGGAACACTGAAGCTTTCTTT
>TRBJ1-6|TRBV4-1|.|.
CASSQWEAAPLHF
TGCGCCAGCAGCCAATGGGAGGCGGCACCCCTCCACTTT
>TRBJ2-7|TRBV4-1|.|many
CASSQERGTYYEQYF
TGCGCCAGCAGCCAAGAACGCGGTACCTACTACGAGCAGTACTTC
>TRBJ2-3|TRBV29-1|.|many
CSVLWRALTDTQYF
TGCAGCGTTTTGTGGAGGGCCCTCACAGATACGCAGTATTTT
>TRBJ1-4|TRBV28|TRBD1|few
CASSLDRAKLFF
TGTGCCAGCAGCCTCGACAGGGCAAAACTGTTTTTT
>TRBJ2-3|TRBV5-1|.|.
CASSFFDLIDTQYF
TGCGCCAGCAGCTTTTTTGACCTTATCGATACGCAGTATTTT
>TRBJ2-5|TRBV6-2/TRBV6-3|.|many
CASEDNRGETQYF
TGTGCCAGCGAAGACAACCGAGGAGAGACCCAGTACTTC
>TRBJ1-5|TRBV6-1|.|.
CASSGEEGAHQPQHF
TGTGCCAGCAGTGGAGAGGAAGGGGCTCATCAGCCCCAGCATTTT
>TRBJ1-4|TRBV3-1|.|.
CASSNLGRREKLFF
TGTGCCAGCAGCAATTTAGGGAGGCGTGAAAAACTGTTTTTT
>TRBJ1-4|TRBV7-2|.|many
CASSLEGEKLFF
TGTGCCAGCAGCTTAGAGGGGGAAAAACTGTTTTTT
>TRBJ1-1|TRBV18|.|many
CASSPRRVEAFF
TGTGCCAGCTCACCCAGGCGAGTTGAAGCTTTCTTT
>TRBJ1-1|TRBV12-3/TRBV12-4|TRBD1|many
CASTLTGVANTEAFF
TGTGCCAGCACCCTGACAGGGGTTGCAAACACTGAAGCTTTCTTT
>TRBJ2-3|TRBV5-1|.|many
CASSLTGAGNTDTQYF
TGCGCCAGCAGCTTGACGGGAGCGGGCAACACAGATACGCAGTATTTT
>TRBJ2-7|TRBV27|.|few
CASSFGRDSYEQYF
TGTGCCAGCAGTTTTGGAAGGGACTCCTACGAGCAGTACTTC
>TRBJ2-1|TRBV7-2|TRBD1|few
CASSSPGTGGGFSSYNEQFF
TGTGCCAGCAGCTCTCCCGGGACAGGGGGCGGGTTCAGCTCCTACAATGAGCAGTTCTTC